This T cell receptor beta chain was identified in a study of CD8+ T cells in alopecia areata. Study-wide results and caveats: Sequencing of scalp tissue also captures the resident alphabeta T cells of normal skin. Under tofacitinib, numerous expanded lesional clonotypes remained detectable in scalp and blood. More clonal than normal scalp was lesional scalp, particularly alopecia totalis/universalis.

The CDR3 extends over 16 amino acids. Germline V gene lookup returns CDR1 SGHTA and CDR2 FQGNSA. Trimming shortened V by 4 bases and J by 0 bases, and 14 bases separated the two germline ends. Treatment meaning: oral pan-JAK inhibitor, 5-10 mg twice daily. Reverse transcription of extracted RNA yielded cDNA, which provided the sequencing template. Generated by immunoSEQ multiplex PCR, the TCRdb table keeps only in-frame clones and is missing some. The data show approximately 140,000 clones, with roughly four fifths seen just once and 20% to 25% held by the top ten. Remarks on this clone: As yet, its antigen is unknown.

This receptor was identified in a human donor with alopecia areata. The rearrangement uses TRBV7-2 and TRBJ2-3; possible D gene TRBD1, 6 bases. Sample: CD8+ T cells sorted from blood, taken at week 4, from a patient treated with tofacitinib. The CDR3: CASSSPGTKSTDTQYF. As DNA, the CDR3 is TGTGCCAGCAGCTCCCCCGGGACAAAGAGCACAGATACGCAGTATTTT.